The rows below give T cell receptor beta chains drawn from one sample of a study of tumor-infiltrating lymphocytes in oesophageal squamous cell carcinoma. One entry per CDR3 protein, called by TCRdb with MiXCR from the PCR reads. The table shows about 19,000 distinct CDR3 sequences, with more than 35% occurring only once. Input material: esophageal tumor tissue. These receptors all come from a male donor with esophageal squamous cell carcinoma. The CDR3 runs from the conserved cysteine through the conserved F or W. The D gene is left open where the match is weak. Expanded clones are given a class, and other clones once, few, many or no size at all.

v_gene	d_gene	j_gene	abundance	CDR3aa	CDR3nt
TRBV7-8	NA	TRBJ2-1	many	CASSRDGQSSYNEQFF	TGTGCCAGCAGCCGGGACGGTCAGAGCTCCTACAATGAGCAGTTCTTC
TRBV7-9	NA	TRBJ1-1	NA	CASSLASRNTEAFF	TGTGCCAGCAGCTTAGCTTCCAGGAACACTGAAGCTTTCTTT
TRBV7-2	NA	TRBJ2-3	few	CASSFSTDTQYF	TGTGCCAGCAGCTTTAGCACAGATACGCAGTATTTT
TRBV5-6	TRBD2	TRBJ2-7	many	CASSLGGGKNSPLHF	TGTGCCAGCAGCTTGGGCGGGGGAAAGAATTCACCCCTCCACTTC
TRBV7-6	NA	TRBJ2-1	NA	CASSLALARQETQFF	TGTGCCAGCAGCTTAGCGCTTGCACGACAAGAGACCCAGTTCTTC
TRBV6-1	TRBD1	TRBJ2-7	NA	CAMGQGAYEQYF	TGTGCCATGGGACAGGGGGCTTACGAGCAGTACTTC
TRBV7-6	TRBD1	TRBJ1-2	few	CASSLATQTGHGYTF	TGTGCCAGCAGCTTAGCTACTCAGACAGGGCACGGCTACACCTTC
TRBV7-6	TRBD2	TRBJ2-1	NA	CASSIQGGASGGNEQFF	TGTGCCAGCAGCATTCAAGGAGGGGCTAGCGGGGGGAATGAGCAGTTCTTC
TRBV7-2	TRBD2	TRBJ2-2	few	CASSGAGGTGELFF	TGTGCCAGCAGTGGAGCGGGAGGAACCGGGGAGCTGTTTTTT
TRBV7-2	TRBD1	TRBJ1-6	few	CASSPPTGGNSPLHF	TGTGCCAGCAGCCCCCCGACAGGGGGGAATTCACCCCTCCACTTT
TRBV7-3	TRBD1	TRBJ2-4	NA	CASSFRGLGNSPLHF	TGTGCCAGCAGCTTTAGGGGGCTAGGTAATTCACCCCTCCACTTC
TRBV5-8	TRBD1	TRBJ1-2	many	CASSWHLPWTGGSGYTF	TGTGCCAGCAGCTGGCATCTACCATGGACAGGGGGCTCTGGCTACACCTTC
TRBV11-2	NA	TRBJ2-5	many	CASSLAQGPRNF	TGTGCCAGCAGCTTAGCCCAAGGGCCCAGGAACTTC
TRBV6-6	NA	TRBJ1-2	many	CASSYLTGGYNYGYTF	TGTGCCAGCAGTTACCTTACCGGGGGATATAACTATGGCTACACCTTC
TRBV6-6	NA	TRBJ1-1	NA	CASNYQQGNTEAFF	TGTGCCAGCAATTACCAACAGGGAAACACTGAAGCTTTCTTT
TRBV6-4	NA	TRBJ2-7	many	CASSDSPPLVPYEQYF	TGTGCCAGCAGTGACTCGCCCCCCCTAGTCCCCTACGAGCAGTACTTC
TRBV7-4	TRBD2	TRBJ2-1	NA	CASRGTSGKGNSYNEQFF	TGTGCCAGCAGAGGGACTAGCGGGAAGGGGAACTCCTACAATGAGCAGTTCTTC
TRBV6-6	TRBD2	TRBJ2-5	many	CASSYSRVAGGETQYF	TGTGCCAGCAGTTACTCGCGGGTAGCGGGAGGAGAGACCCAGTACTTC